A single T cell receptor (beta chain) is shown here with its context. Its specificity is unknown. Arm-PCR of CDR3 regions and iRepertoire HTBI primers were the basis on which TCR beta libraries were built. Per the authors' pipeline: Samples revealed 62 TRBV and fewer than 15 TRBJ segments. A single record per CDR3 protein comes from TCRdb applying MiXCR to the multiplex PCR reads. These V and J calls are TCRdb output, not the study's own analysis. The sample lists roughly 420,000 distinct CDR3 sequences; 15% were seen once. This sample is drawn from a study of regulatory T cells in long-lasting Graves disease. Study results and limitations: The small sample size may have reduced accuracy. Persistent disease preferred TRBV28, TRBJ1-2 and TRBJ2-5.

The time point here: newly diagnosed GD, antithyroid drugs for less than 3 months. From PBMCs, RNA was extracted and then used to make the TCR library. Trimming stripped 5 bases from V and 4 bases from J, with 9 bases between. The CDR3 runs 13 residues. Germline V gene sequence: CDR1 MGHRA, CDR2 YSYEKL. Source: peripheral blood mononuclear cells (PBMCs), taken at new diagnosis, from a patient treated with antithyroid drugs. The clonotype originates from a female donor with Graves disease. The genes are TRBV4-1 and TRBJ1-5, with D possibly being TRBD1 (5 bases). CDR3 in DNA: TGCGCCAGCAGCTTTCCAGGGAATCAGCCCCAGCATTTT. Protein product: CASSFPGNQPQHF.